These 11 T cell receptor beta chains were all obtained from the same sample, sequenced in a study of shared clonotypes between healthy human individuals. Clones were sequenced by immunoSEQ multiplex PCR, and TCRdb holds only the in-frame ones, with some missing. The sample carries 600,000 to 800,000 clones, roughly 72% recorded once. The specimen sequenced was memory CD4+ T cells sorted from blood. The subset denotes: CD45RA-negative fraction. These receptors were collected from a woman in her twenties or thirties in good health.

CDR3 nucleotide sequence: TGTGCCAGCTCACCATACGCCCCCGGACAGGGTTTGAACACCATATATTTT. The encoded protein is CASSPYAPGQGLNTIYF. The chain joins TRBV18 to TRBJ1-3, with 8 nucleotides matching TRBD1. The germline gives CDR1 KGHSH, CDR2 LQKENI. V gave up 2 bases and J gave up 7 bases; unmatched junction bases: 13. The CDR3 has 17 amino acids. Looking up the rest from reference TRBV18 and TRBJ1-3 gives the full variable domain: NAGVMQNPRHLVRRRGQEARLRCSPMKGHSHVYWYRQLPEEGLKFMVYLQKENIIDESGMPKERFSAEFPKEGPSILRIQQVVRGDSAAYFCASSPYAPGQGLNTIYFGEGSWLTVV.

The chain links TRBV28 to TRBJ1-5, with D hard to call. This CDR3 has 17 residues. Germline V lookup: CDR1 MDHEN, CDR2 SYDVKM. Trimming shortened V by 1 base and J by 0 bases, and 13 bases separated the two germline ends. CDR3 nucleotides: TGTGCCAGCAGTTTATCCCCCAACAGCGATAGCAATCAGCCCCAGCATTTT. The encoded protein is CASSLSPNSDSNQPQHF.

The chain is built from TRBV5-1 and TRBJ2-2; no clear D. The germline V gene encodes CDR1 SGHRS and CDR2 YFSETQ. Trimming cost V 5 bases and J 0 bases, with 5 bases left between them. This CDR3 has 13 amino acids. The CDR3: CASRSSNTGELFF. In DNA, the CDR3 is TGCGCCAGCAGATCTTCGAACACCGGGGAGCTGTTTTTT.

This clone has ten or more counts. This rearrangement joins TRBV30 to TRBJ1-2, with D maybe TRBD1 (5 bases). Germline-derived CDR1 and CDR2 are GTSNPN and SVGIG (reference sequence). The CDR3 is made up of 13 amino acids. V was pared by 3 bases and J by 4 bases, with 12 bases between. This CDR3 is CAWRERGSYGYTF. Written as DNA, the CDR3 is TGTGCCTGGAGAGAGAGGGGCAGCTATGGCTACACCTTC.

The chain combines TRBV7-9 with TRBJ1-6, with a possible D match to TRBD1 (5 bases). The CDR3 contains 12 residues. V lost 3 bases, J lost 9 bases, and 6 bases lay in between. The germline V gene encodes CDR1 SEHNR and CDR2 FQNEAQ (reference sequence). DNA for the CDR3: TGTGCCAGCAGCTTTGGGGGTTCACCCCTCCACTTT. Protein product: CASSFGGSPLHF.

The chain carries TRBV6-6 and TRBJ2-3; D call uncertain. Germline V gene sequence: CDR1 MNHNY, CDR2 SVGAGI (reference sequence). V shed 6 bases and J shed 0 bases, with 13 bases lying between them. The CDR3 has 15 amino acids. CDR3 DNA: TGTGCCAGCAGGCCACACTGGGGAAGCACAGATACGCAGTATTTT. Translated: CASRPHWGSTDTQYF.

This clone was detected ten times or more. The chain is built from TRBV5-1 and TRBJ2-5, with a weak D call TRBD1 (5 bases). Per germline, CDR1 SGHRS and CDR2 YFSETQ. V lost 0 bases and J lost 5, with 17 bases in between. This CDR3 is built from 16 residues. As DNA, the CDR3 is TGCGCCAGCAGCTTGGCCGCACAGGTCCTATCCGAGACCCAGTACTTC. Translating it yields CASSLAAQVLSETQYF. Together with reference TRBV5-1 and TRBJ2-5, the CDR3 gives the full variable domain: KAGVTQTPRYLIKTRGQQVTLSCSPISGHRSVSWYQQTPGQGLQFLFEYFSETQRNKGNFPGRFSGRQFSNSRSEMNVSTLELGDSALYLCASSLAAQVLSETQYFGPGTRLLVL.

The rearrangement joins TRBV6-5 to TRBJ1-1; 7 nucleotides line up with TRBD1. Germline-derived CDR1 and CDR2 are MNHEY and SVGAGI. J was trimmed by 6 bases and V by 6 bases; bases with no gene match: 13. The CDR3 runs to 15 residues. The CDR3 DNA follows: TGTGCCAGCAGGGACACTCAACAGGGGTCTTCTGAAGCTTTCTTT. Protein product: CASRDTQQGSSEAFF.

The DNA of the CDR3 is TGCGCCAGCAGCTCGTGGGGAGGGGACTCAGATACGCAGTATTTT. Amino acid sequence: CASSSWGGDSDTQYF. The J gene is TRBJ2-3, the V gene TRBV5-1; 7 nucleotides align to TRBD2. Germline V lookup: CDR1 SGHRS, CDR2 YFSETQ. V was pared by 3 bases and J by 4 bases, with 8 bases of the junction left unmatched. The CDR3 length is 15 residues.

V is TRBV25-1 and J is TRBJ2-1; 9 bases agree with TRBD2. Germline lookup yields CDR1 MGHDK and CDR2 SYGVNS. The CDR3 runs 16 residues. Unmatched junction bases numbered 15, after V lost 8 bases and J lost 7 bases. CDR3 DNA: TGTGCCAGCTCCTTGACTAGCGGAGGAACCCTTAATGAGCAGTTCTTC. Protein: CASSLTSGGTLNEQFF.

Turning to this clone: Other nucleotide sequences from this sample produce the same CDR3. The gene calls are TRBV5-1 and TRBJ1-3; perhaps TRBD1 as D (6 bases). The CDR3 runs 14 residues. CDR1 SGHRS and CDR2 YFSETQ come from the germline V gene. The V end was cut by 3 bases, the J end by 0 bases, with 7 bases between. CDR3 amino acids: CASSSGASGNTIYF. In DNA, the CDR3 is TGCGCCAGCAGCTCGGGGGCCTCTGGAAACACCATATATTTT.